This T cell receptor beta chain came from a study of T-cell reconstitution after alpha-beta-depleted transplantation in children. Points from the study as a whole: At one year after transplant, newly produced T cells mostly accounted for T-cell counts and diversity. About two months after transplant, alpha-beta T cells reportedly came from several hundred expanded graft clones.

Germline CDR1 is SGHTA and CDR2 is FQGNSA. Deletions cut 5 bases from V and 5 bases from J, with 7 bases between. CDR3 length equals 12 residues. The authors prepared the TCRbeta library with unique molecular identifiers. TCRdb recomputed calls from the PCR reads with MiXCR, one row per CDR3 protein. The profile covers 450,000 to 550,000 distinct CDR3 sequences, with about an eighth appearing a single time and 14% taken by the ten largest. About this clonotype: Its antigen is currently unknown.

Material: PBMCs, mostly from graft donor cells, obtained 180 days after TCRalphabeta/CD19-depleted stem cell transplant. The sequence came from a female patient under 10 years old who had a stem cell transplant for aplastic anemia, so the T cells may come from the graft donor. J is TRBJ2-4 and V is TRBV7-2, with no clear D. The DNA of the CDR3 is TGTGCCAGCAGCCAGGTAGAAAACATTCAGTACTTC. Encoded protein: CASSQVENIQYF.